This entry lists 23 T cell receptor beta chains sequenced from one sample in a study of OX40 agonist ivuxolimab in advanced cancers. Only in-frame clones appear in the TCRdb table, and some are missing; sequencing was by immunoSEQ multiplex PCR. The profile shows about 82,000 clones, roughly nine tenths of them singletons. The sample consisted of CD4+ or CD8+ T cells sorted from blood, taken in a trial of the OX40 agonist ivuxolimab. These receptors originate from an adult with an advanced solid tumor such as melanoma, head and neck, liver or kidney cancer.

V and J are TRBV30 and TRBJ1-5, with no clear D. The germline V gene has CDR1 GTSNPN and CDR2 SVGIG (reference sequence). The CDR3 consists of 13 residues. Between the trimmed V and J ends, which lost 0 bases and 4 bases, there was a span of 7 bases. In nucleotides, the CDR3 is TGTGCCTGGAGTGTAGCCCTGAATCAGCCCCAGCATTTT. Amino acid sequence: CAWSVALNQPQHF.

This chain connects TRBV19 to TRBJ1-1, with D maybe TRBD1 (6 bases). The CDR3 spans 16 residues. V was pared by 4 bases and J by 0 bases, with 15 bases between. CDR1 is LNHDA, CDR2 SQIVND, per germline (reference sequence). The CDR3 coding sequence is TGTGCCAGTAGTAATATCCTAACAGGGATGAACACTGAAGCTTTCTTT. Amino acids: CASSNILTGMNTEAFF.

The J gene is TRBJ2-2, the V gene TRBV25-1; tentatively, D is TRBD1 (6 bases). CDR3 length equals 13 residues. The germline V gene has CDR1 MGHDK and CDR2 SYGVNS. Trimming shortened V by 10 bases and J by 1 base, and 10 bases separated the two germline ends. In DNA form, the CDR3 reads TGTGCCACCAAGACAGGGAACACCGGGGAGCTGTTTTTT. Translation: CATKTGNTGELFF.

This chain joins TRBV25-1 and TRBJ1-2; D ambiguous. The CDR3 loop spans 12 amino acids. The V gene lost 3 bases and the J gene lost 5 bases, with 7 bases spanning the gap. The germline V gene has CDR1 MGHDK and CDR2 SYGVNS. The CDR3: CASSELLYGYTF. In nucleotides, the CDR3 is TGTGCCAGCAGTGAGCTCCTTTATGGCTACACCTTC.

This chain joins TRBV19 and TRBJ1-4; 10 bases map to TRBD1. With 5 bases clipped from V and 5 bases from J, the junction kept 11 bases outside the gene matches. The CDR3 runs to 17 residues. Germline CDR1 and CDR2: LNHDA and SQIVND (reference sequence). CDR3 sequence: CASSLFSTGGANEKLFF. CDR3 bases: TGTGCCAGTAGTCTCTTCTCGACAGGGGGCGCAAATGAAAAACTGTTTTTT.

The genes are TRBV28 and TRBJ1-5; 7 nucleotides agree with TRBD1. CDR3 size: 13 residues. Looked up from germline, CDR1 is MDHEN and CDR2 is SYDVKM. Unmatched junction bases numbered 6, after V lost 4 bases and J lost 9 bases. CDR3 residues: CASSSDRMRPQHF. CDR3 nucleotide sequence: TGTGCCAGCAGTTCGGACAGGATGCGGCCCCAGCATTTT. Full variable domain (rest looked up from reference TRBV28 and TRBJ1-5): DVKVTQSSRYLVKRTGEKVFLECVQDMDHENMFWYRQDPGLGLRLIYFSYDVKMKEKGDIPEGYSVSREKKERFSLILESASTNQTSMYLCASSSDRMRPQHFGDGTRLSIL.

V gene TRBV19 combines with J gene TRBJ2-1, with D perhaps given as TRBD1 or TRBD2 (6 bases each). The CDR3 contains 15 residues. V lost 3 bases to trimming and J lost 3 bases, with 12 bases between them. Germline V CDR1 and CDR2: LNHDA, SQIVND (reference sequence). The CDR3 DNA sequence: TGTGCCAGTAGTATCGAAGGGGGGCACTACAATGAGCAGTTCTTC. Protein: CASSIEGGHYNEQFF.

The chain employs TRBV13 and TRBJ2-5; TRBD2 matches 11 bases. This CDR3 has 15 amino acids. CDR1 is PRHDT, CDR2 FYEKMQ, per germline (reference sequence). V gave up 4 bases and J gave up 5 bases; unmatched junction bases: 6. The CDR3 coding sequence is TGTGCCAGCAGCTCCGGACTAGCGGGTCGGGAGACCCAGTACTTC. Its translation: CASSSGLAGRETQYF. The variable domain in full, with the rest retrieved from reference TRBV13 and TRBJ2-5, is AAGVIQSPRHLIKEKRETATLKCYPIPRHDTVYWYQQGPGQDPQFLISFYEKMQSDKGSIPDRFSAQQFSDYHSELNMSSLELGDSALYFCASSSGLAGRETQYFGPGTRLLVL.

The rearrangement joins TRBV7-9 to TRBJ1-5; maybe TRBD1 (6 bases). Germline V lookup: CDR1 SEHNR, CDR2 FQNEAQ (reference sequence). Trimming removed 5 bases at V and 5 bases at J, with 10 bases between. CDR3 size: 13 residues. This CDR3 reads CASSLQGYQPQHF. As DNA, the CDR3 is TGTGCCAGCAGCCTACAGGGCTATCAGCCCCAGCATTTT. Based on the CDR3 plus reference TRBV7-9 and TRBJ1-5, the full variable domain is DTGVSQNPRHKITKRGQNVTFRCDPISEHNRLYWYRQTLGQGPEFLTYFQNEAQLEKSRLLSDRFSAERPKGSFSTLEIQRTEQGDSAMYLCASSLQGYQPQHFGDGTRLSIL.

CDR3 sequence (DNA): TGTGCCAGCAGCCAAGACAGGACAGTAAGCTCCTACGAGCAGTACTTC. This gives the protein CASSQDRTVSSYEQYF. J is TRBJ2-7 and V is TRBV14, with D tentatively TRBD1 (6 bases). CDR3 size: 16 residues. V gave up 0 bases and J gave up 0 bases, with 12 bases separating them. The germline V gene has CDR1 SGHDN and CDR2 FVKESK.

The chain has TRBV6-4 and TRBJ1-2; 9 bases line up with TRBD1. Germline lookup yields CDR1 MRHNA and CDR2 SNTAGT. This CDR3 contains 14 residues. V shed 6 bases and J 0 bases; nucleotides not matched to a gene: 2. CDR3 DNA: TGTGCCAGCAGGACAGGGGGGGCTAACTATGGCTACACCTTC. Translated, it gives CASRTGGANYGYTF.

The gene calls are TRBV28 and TRBJ2-7; no firm D call. Germline V gene sequence: CDR1 MDHEN, CDR2 SYDVKM. CDR3 size: 14 residues. The V and J ends lost 3 bases and 0 bases respectively, with 9 bases between them. Here the CDR3 DNA reads TGTGCCAGCAGTTTTTCTGGAATCTCCTACGAGCAGTACTTC. Protein: CASSFSGISYEQYF.

V is TRBV11-3 and J is TRBJ1-3, with a tentative D call TRBD1 (5 bases). The V gene's germline CDR1 is SGHNT and CDR2 YENEEA. CDR3 size: 15 residues. The V end lost 8 bases, the J end lost 0 bases, and 14 bases lay between the germline ends. This CDR3 reads CASGPQGPSGNTIYF. The CDR3 nucleotides read TGTGCCAGCGGGCCTCAGGGACCCTCTGGAAACACCATATATTTT.

The V and J genes are TRBV4-1 and TRBJ2-2; D is unresolved. This CDR3 comprises 15 residues. Trimming removed 1 base at V and 2 bases at J, with 8 bases between. Germline V gene lookup returns CDR1 MGHRA and CDR2 YSYEKL. CDR3 nucleotide sequence: TGCGCCAGCAGCCAAGTTCGGCAAAACACCGGGGAGCTGTTTTTT. Protein sequence: CASSQVRQNTGELFF.

This rearrangement joins TRBV7-2 to TRBJ2-5; D is unclear. This CDR3 region has 11 residues. Germline CDR1 reads SGHTA; CDR2 reads FQGNSA. V was shortened by 4 bases and J by 7 bases, with 7 bases between the two germline ends. This CDR3 is CASSSFGTQYF. CDR3 DNA sequence: TGTGCCAGCAGCTCCTTTGGGACCCAGTACTTC.

This sequence joins TRBV15 and TRBJ2-2; D might be TRBD1 (6 bases). V was pared by 3 bases and J by 4 bases, with 12 bases between. The CDR3 totals 15 residues. The germline V gene encodes CDR1 LNHNV and CDR2 YYDKDF (reference sequence). This CDR3 reads CATSRSRGATGELFF. Here the CDR3 DNA reads TGTGCCACCAGCAGGTCCAGGGGTGCCACCGGGGAGCTGTTTTTT. Full variable domain (rest looked up from reference TRBV15 and TRBJ2-2): DAMVIQNPRYQVTQFGKPVTLSCSQTLNHNVMYWYQQKSSQAPKLLFHYYDKDFNNEADTPDNFQSRRPNTSFCFLDIRSPGLGDTAMYLCATSRSRGATGELFFGEGSRLTVL.

The V call is TRBV28, the J call TRBJ1-5; possible D gene TRBD1, 6 bases. CDR3 length: 16 amino acids. CDR1 is MDHEN and CDR2 is SYDVKM in the germline V gene. Trimming pared 6 bases from V and 3 bases from J, leaving 18 bases between. The CDR3 region is CASSNPGQLNNQPQHF. The CDR3 DNA follows: TGTGCCAGCAGCAACCCTGGACAGTTAAACAATCAGCCCCAGCATTTT. Complete variable domain (other parts from reference TRBV28 and TRBJ1-5): DVKVTQSSRYLVKRTGEKVFLECVQDMDHENMFWYRQDPGLGLRLIYFSYDVKMKEKGDIPEGYSVSREKKERFSLILESASTNQTSMYLCASSNPGQLNNQPQHFGDGTRLSIL.

The chain employs TRBV29-1 and TRBJ1-3, with a tentative D call TRBD1 (5 bases). This CDR3 region has 13 residues. The ends were cut back, 4 bases at V and 1 base at J, with 8 bases in the middle. Germline V gene lookup returns CDR1 SQVTM and CDR2 ANQGSEA. CDR3 sequence: CSVAAGSGNTIYF. The CDR3 nucleotides are TGCAGCGTTGCGGCAGGGTCTGGAAACACCATATATTTT.

The chain is built from TRBV28 and TRBJ1-1, with D unresolved. The CDR3 sequence is 13 residues long. Germline CDR1 and CDR2: MDHEN and SYDVKM. V was clipped by 6 bases and J by 0 bases, with 8 bases between them. The CDR3 DNA sequence: TGTGCCAGCAGCCCTCACTTGAACACTGAAGCTTTCTTT. This codes for CASSPHLNTEAFF.

The chain joins TRBV6-1 to TRBJ2-2; TRBD1 agrees at 8 bases. Germline-derived CDR1 and CDR2 are MNHNS and SASEGT. The CDR3 totals 15 residues. The ends lost 5 bases at V and 5 bases at J; junction bases unmatched: 7. The CDR3 bases are TGTGCCAGCAGTTCACAGGGGGTTGGTACCGGGGAGCTGTTTTTT. Protein sequence: CASSSQGVGTGELFF.

The rearrangement joins TRBV7-9 to TRBJ1-2; 7 bases fit TRBD1. Germline-derived CDR1 and CDR2 are SEHNR and FQNEAQ (reference sequence). The CDR3 sequence is 13 residues long. The trim removed 5 bases at V and 8 bases at J, leaving 8 bases unmatched. The CDR3 loop is CASSQGQSGGYTF. In nucleotides, the CDR3 is TGTGCCAGCAGCCAGGGACAGTCGGGCGGCTACACCTTC. Looking up the rest from reference TRBV7-9 and TRBJ1-2 gives the full variable domain: DTGVSQNPRHKITKRGQNVTFRCDPISEHNRLYWYRQTLGQGPEFLTYFQNEAQLEKSRLLSDRFSAERPKGSFSTLEIQRTEQGDSAMYLCASSQGQSGGYTFGSGTRLTVV.

The chain joins TRBV4-3 to TRBJ2-1; 14 positions agree with TRBD2. This CDR3 is built from 16 residues. Germline CDR1 LGHNA, CDR2 YSLEER. Germline trimming cut 4 bases from V and 10 bases from J; bases unmatched to any gene: 9. The CDR3, as DNA: TGCGCCAGCAGCCTAATCGGGACTAGCGGGAGATACGAGCAGTTCTTC. Translated: CASSLIGTSGRYEQFF.

V and J are TRBV2 and TRBJ1-4; 9 bases map to TRBD1. There are 14 residues in the CDR3. The V segment lost 6 bases and the J segment 5 bases; nucleotides outside the gene matches: 4. CDR1 and CDR2 (germline): SNHLY, FYNNEI. The CDR3 spells CASSVQGANEKLFF. CDR3 coding DNA: TGTGCCAGCAGCGTACAGGGGGCGAATGAAAAACTGTTTTTT.